The T cell receptor (beta chain) described here comes from a study of cytomegalovirus exposure and HLA in healthy donors (dated by TCRdb to between 2016 and 2019). Some background on the complete study: An earlier analysis of approximately 640 of the donors reported approximately 270 Gb of sequence data and some 120 million unique TCR beta sequences from approximately 180 million T cells. Approximately 310 gigabases of sequencing data and 70 million to 100 million unique TCR sequences were included in an early release covering 500 to 750 HLA-typed donors. Of the approximately 370 genotyped donors, approximately 81% were placed in the genetic ancestry cluster associated with self-reported Caucasian donors. The study was designed to test whether signatures of past pathogen exposure could be identified by cataloging public T cell receptors. Using immunosequencing, the study profiled T cell repertoires from 550 to 750 subjects and related those repertoires to cytomegalovirus serostatus. Besides the first cohort of approximately 670 subjects, a separate validation cohort made up of roughly 130 different subjects was used. To predict cytomegalovirus infection status, the study brought together high-throughput TCR immunosequencing, statistical association of individual TCRs with disease status, and machine learning. A later analysis re-examined previously published TCR beta repertoires from more than 650 donors and added high-resolution HLA genotyping to investigate patterns of TCR occurrence. The later analysis used no new phenotypic data to find candidate immune exposures, relying instead on TCR beta sequences and their occurrence across donors. An earlier analysis of some 600 of the donors applied high-throughput TCR beta sequencing to assess whether each TCR beta V gene segment acted as functional or pseudogenic. Alongside the repertoire data, information on donor age, sex, ethnicity and CMV serostatus was compiled. A later genetic analysis used genome-wide SNP genotypes for about 60% of the roughly 670 donors, treating that subset as a discovery cohort. All discovery cohort repertoires had been generated using a single sequencing platform. HLA typing included class I and class II loci at four-digit resolution. The number of typed donors differed by locus: about 620-640 for A, B, C, DRB1 and DQB1; some 500 for DQA1; approximately 600 for DPA1; and roughly 450 for DPB1. Because of strong linkage in the cohort, roughly five DR-DQ haplotypes were treated as single units for association and clustering. Across approximately 420 genotyped donors of the cohort, an average of about 220,000 unique TCR beta nucleotide sequences per donor were sequenced, and around 19% of those sequences were non-productive.

The cohort comprised some 700 healthy bone marrow donors. At the time of sampling, every cohort member was nominally healthy, though immune exposures that went unrecorded were likely present. The donor tested CMV seronegative, placing the donor among the 350 or so seronegative members of the cohort. A peripheral blood sample was provided by each donor, and peripheral blood mononuclear cells were used for TCR beta sequencing. Genomic DNA extraction from the blood cell samples was performed with the Qiagen DNeasy Blood Extraction Kit. Taken from cysteine to phenylalanine, the CDR3 has 20 residues. Only the CDR3 region is kept as DNA, spanning 60 bases read in frame from base 1. Looking up the germline V gene yields CDR1 MDHEN and CDR2 SYDVKM. Unmatched junction bases come to 24, with V trimmed by 4 bases and J by 8 bases. As to this clone: This receptor's antigen is unknown. Base qualities are missing; no much larger clone stands one base away.

Library preparation used the immunoSEQ multiplex PCR assay. The multiplex PCR relied on a mix of 60 forward primers for TCR Vbeta segments and 13 reverse primers for TCR Jbeta segments. A multiplex PCR assay on genomic DNA amplified the CDR3 region of rearranged TCR beta genes. On the Illumina HiSeq System, the amplified TCR beta libraries were sequenced as 87-base-pair reads. The original pipeline was this. A later analysis counted tens of millions of unique TCR beta chains across the 640 or so repertoires, and around 9.9 million of these chains were shared by at least two donors. Raw reads were error-corrected and collapsed into unique sequences by a nearest-neighbor algorithm in which closely related sequences were merged to remove PCR and sequencing errors. To assign V, D and J gene segments, CDR3 sequences were aligned to IMGT reference sequences. For a sequence to be retained, a match of at least six nucleotides was required to both a V gene segment and a J gene segment. A rearrangement was called productive if the CDR3 had no stop codons and remained in frame with V and J, and every other rearrangement was called non-productive. CDR3 was defined by IMGT convention, running from the second conserved V-encoded cysteine to the conserved J-encoded phenylalanine. The earlier analysis of 500 to 750 of the donors excluded any sequence lacking an unambiguous match to a single V gene segment. An earlier analysis of some 500 of the donors classified V segments as functional when productive rearrangements were above 56.7% and as segregating when the standard deviation between donors was above 5%. A statistical classification framework was built to diagnose cytomegalovirus status from the catalog of TCR beta chain sequences. V and J gene assignment, in a later analysis, came from comparing TCR nucleotide sequences with IMGT/GENE-DB human TR gene sequences. Using the TCRdist pipeline, a later analysis assigned CDR3 sequences along with most-parsimonious VDJ recombination scenarios. In a later analysis, each TCR beta chain was defined by its CDR3 amino acid sequence together with its V-gene family, and reads lacking a unique V-gene family were excluded. To address suspected cross-contamination and a sequencing artifact, a later analysis removed a few hundred highly shared, low-generation-probability nucleotide sequences. In a later analysis, a clonal expansion index was calculated for each public chain from normalized within-repertoire ranks of inferred template counts. Generation probabilities in a later analysis came from a VDJ recombination model fitted to out-of-frame rearrangements, and those results were checked against IGoR. In a later analysis, hypergeometric tests were used to score TCR-TCR, TCR-HLA and TCR-CMV co-occurrence, with a repertoire-size bias correction applied to TCR pairs. A later analysis estimated false discovery rates by permuting HLA or CMV assignments 20 times. A later analysis grouped co-occurring TCRs with DBSCAN, adding TCRdist sequence similarity when clustering within HLA-allele-positive subsets. Co-occurrence clustering excluded repertoires with fewer than 30,000 or more than 120,000 public chains, plus five with anomalous nucleotide sharing. TCRdb re-hosts the immuneACCESS table, in-frame sequences only. Its copies lack some clones; in the studies checked, an unresolved V gene accounts for under half of them, and the cause for the rest is not known. That table is the source of V, J and clone size, and D and trimming were worked out from the DNA. This sample comprises some 150,000 clones, 60% to 85% of them detected only once. The ten largest clones add up to 0.7% to 0.85% of the sample.

Broader findings and caveats from the paper: A further reported finding was that TCR beta sequences accurately predicted the HLA-A and HLA-B alleles for most subjects in the first cohort. The authors suggested that the approach could potentially be generalized to other disease states and immunological phenotypes. Correlated functional status among segregating V segments might reflect linkage disequilibrium, but an unknown experimental factor could not be ruled out. The study gave a list of over 150 TCR beta chains associated with cytomegalovirus. The presence/absence analyses assumed that sequencing depth was roughly uniform across donors, and that assumption may not be true. An earlier analysis of 587 of the donors showed that most TCR beta V segments appeared in productive rearrangements either about 90% or about 30% of the time, which broadly matched IMGT annotations. The classifier was reported to diagnose cytomegalovirus status with high specificity and sensitivity in both the original and validation cohorts. In a later analysis, several top co-occurrence clusters were reported to appear linked to parvovirus B19, influenza, CMV and Epstein-Barr virus. A later analysis associated roughly 17,000 TCR beta sequences with specific HLA alleles at a false discovery rate of 0.05. In a later genetic analysis, a missense DCLRE1C variant was associated with V-gene and J-gene trimming of TCR beta chains, and the association was replicated in an independent cohort. A later analysis found that HLA-associated TCR beta chains were more clonally expanded and had lower generation probabilities than equally common non-associated chains. In a later analysis, most CMV-associated TCR beta chains were found to appear HLA-restricted, with HLA associations seemingly driven largely by CMV exposure. Some IMGT-functional V segments, including TRBV6-2 and TRBV6-3, could not be distinguished by the 87-base-pair reads and were therefore excluded. The sequencing pipeline was judged likely to have produced a cluster of highly shared sequence variants as a technical artifact. The cohort was sequenced for TCR beta chains only, and without alpha or paired-chain data the features that could be detected were limited. Because counts were too low, 15 to 20 rarely observed V segments, including chromosome 9 orphons, were left out of the earlier analysis of a few hundred of the donors. Most TCR sequences were observed very rarely across donors, whereas some public TCRs were present in many individuals. According to a later genetic analysis, donors in an Asian-associated ancestry cluster had fewer N-insertions in productive TCRs than the roughly 670-donor mean. According to a later analysis, TCR association rates differed among HLA loci, with DRB1 alleles showing the most associated TCRs and HLA-C alleles showing the fewest. When HLA alleles, especially DR and DQ, strongly co-occurred, TCR associations were difficult to assign to individual alleles. In vitro tests confirmed that a few of the cytomegalovirus-associated TCR beta chains recognize cytomegalovirus antigens. HLA typing was unavailable for some donors at each locus, so association tests used only the typed subset. The only immune exposure information available for the cohort was CMV serostatus.

The sample taken for sequencing was PBMCs. The rearranged segments are TRBV28 and TRBJ1-4, with 8 bases matching TRBD1. The source is a female donor in good health and CMV-seronegative. The CDR3 here reads CASSSYKFGDGTGPREKLFF. In nucleotides, the sequence is TGTGCCAGCAGTTCCTATAAATTCGGGGATGGGACAGGCCCAAGGGAAAAACTGTTTTTT.